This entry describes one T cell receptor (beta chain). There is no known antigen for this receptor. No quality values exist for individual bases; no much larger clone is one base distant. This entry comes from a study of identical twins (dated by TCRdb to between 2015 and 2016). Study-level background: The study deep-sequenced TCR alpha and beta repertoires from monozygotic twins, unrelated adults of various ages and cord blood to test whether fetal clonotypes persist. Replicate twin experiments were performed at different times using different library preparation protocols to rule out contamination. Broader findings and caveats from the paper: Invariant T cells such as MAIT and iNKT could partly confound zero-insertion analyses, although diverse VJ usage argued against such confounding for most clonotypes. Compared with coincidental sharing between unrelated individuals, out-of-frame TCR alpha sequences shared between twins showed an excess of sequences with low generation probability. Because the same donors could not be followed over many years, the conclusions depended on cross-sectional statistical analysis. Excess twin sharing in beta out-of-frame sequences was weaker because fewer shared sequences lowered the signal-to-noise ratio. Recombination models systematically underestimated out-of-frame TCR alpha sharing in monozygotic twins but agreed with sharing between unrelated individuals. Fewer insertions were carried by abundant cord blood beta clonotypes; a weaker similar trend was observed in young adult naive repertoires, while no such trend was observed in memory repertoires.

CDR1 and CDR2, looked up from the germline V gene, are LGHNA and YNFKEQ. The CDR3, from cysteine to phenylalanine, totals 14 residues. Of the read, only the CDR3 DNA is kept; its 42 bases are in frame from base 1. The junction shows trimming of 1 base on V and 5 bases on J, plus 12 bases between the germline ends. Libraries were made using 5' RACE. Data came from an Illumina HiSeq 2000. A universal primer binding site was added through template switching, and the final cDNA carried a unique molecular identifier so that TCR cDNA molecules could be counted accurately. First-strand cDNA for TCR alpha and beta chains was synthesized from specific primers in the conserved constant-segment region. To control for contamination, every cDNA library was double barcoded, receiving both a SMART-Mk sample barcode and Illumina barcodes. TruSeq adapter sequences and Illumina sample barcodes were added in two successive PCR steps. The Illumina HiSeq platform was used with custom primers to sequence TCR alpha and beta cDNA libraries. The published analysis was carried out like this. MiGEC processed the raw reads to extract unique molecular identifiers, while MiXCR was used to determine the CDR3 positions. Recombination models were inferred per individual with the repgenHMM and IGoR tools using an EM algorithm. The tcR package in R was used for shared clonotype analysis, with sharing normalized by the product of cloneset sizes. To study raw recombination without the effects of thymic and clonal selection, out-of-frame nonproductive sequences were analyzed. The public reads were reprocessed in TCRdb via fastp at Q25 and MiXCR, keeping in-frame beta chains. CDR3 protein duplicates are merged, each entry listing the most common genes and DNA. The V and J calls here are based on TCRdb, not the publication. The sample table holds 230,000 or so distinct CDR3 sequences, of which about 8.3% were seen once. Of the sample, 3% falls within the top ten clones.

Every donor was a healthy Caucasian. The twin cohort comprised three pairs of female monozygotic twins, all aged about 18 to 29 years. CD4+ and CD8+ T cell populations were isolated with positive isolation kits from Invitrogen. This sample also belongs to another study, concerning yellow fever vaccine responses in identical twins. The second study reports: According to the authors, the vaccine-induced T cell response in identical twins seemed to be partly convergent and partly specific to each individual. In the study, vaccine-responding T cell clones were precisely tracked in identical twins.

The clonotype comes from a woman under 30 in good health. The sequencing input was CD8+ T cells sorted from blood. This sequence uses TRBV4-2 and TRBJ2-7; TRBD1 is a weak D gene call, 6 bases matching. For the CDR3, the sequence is CASSQAAHRDEQYF. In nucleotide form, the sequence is TGTGCCAGCAGCCAAGCGGCACACAGGGACGAGCAGTACTTC.